The present TCR beta chain was sequenced within a study of T cell responses to AZD1222 COVID-19 vaccine. Study findings and constraints: A rise in Spike-specific TCR breadth and depth followed two AZD1222 doses. Samples come after the peak T cell response, not at day 14. Epitopes outside B.1.351 and B.1.1.7 mutated regions reportedly drew nearly half of spike TCRs. Baseline seropositivity occurred in only six AZD1222 recipients.

Comments on this clone: Its antigen remains unidentified.

TCRdb keeps only in-frame clones here, not all; method: immunoSEQ multiplex PCR. The profile shows 150,000 or so clones, roughly 87% of them singletons. Sequencing was performed on peripheral blood, taken 28 days after the second AZD1222 dose. The receptor was derived from an adult who received the AZD1222 COVID-19 vaccine.

Here the CDR3 DNA reads TGTGCCAGCAGTCCACCCGTCCGACAGACGGACCTCTATGGCTACACCTTC. It is translated as CASSPPVRQTDLYGYTF. The chain recombines TRBV25-1 with TRBJ1-2; D is perhaps TRBD1 (5 bases). The ends were cut back, 5 bases at V and 4 bases at J, with 23 bases in the middle. Germline V CDR1 and CDR2: MGHDK, SYGVNS. This CDR3 has 17 amino acids.